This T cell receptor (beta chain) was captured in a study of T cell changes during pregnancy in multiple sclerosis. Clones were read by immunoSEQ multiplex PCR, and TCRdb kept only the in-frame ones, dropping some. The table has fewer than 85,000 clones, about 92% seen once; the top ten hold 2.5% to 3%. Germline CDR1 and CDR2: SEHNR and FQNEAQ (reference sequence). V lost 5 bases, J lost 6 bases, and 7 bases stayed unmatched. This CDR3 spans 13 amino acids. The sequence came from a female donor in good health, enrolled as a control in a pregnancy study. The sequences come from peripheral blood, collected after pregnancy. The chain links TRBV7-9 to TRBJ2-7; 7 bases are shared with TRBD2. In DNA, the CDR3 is TGTGCCAGCAGCCGCGGCAGCGGGGCCGAGCAGTACTTC. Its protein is CASSRGSGAEQYF.